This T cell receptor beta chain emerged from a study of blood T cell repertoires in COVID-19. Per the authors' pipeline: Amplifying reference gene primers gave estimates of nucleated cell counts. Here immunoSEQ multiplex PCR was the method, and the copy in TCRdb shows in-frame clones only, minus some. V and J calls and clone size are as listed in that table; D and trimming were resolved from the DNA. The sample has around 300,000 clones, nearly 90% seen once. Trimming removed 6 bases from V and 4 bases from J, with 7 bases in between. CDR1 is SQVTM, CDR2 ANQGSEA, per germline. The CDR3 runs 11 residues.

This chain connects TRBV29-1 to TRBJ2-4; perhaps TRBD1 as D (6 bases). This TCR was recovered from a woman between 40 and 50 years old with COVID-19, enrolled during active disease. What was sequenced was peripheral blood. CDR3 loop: CSVDSKNIQYF. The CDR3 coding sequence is TGCAGCGTGGACAGTAAAAACATTCAGTACTTC.